The present T cell receptor (beta chain) was sequenced within a study of blood T cell repertoires in COVID-19. Trimming cost V 3 bases and J 5 bases, with 13 bases left between them. This CDR3 spans 13 amino acids. The germline gives CDR1 GTSNPN, CDR2 SVGIG (reference sequence). Assay used: immunoSEQ multiplex PCR; TCRdb lists only in-frame clones, some missing. The sample includes more than 100,000 clones, 65% to 80% of them seen just once. The chain carries TRBV30 and TRBJ1-1; possibly TRBD1 for D (6 bases). The receptor was derived from a human donor with acute or convalescent COVID-19. The donor label of this sample is uncertain. Sequenced: peripheral blood. The CDR3 protein is CAWSHDRQTEAFF. In DNA, the CDR3 is TGTGCCTGGAGCCACGACAGGCAGACTGAAGCTTTCTTT.